One and the same sample provided the 25 T cell receptor beta chains below, sequenced in a study of T cells in Graves' hyperthyroidism and ophthalmopathy. There were TCR beta CDR3 regions amplified from RNA transcripts. TCR CDR3 underwent first-round RT-PCR with the HTBI primer set. One entry per CDR3 protein, called by TCRdb with MiXCR from the multiplex PCR reads. The sample lists just under 750,000 distinct CDR3 sequences; 35% were seen once. Sequencing was performed on blood. These receptor sequences come from a woman aged 40 to 49 with Graves' hyperthyroidism.

This clonotype was counted at least ten times. The rearrangement uses TRBV10-1 and TRBJ2-7; TRBD1 might be the D (6 bases). Germline V lookup: CDR1 WNHNN, CDR2 SYGVQD (reference sequence). Trimming removed 2 bases at V and 2 bases at J, with 13 bases between. The CDR3 is made up of 15 amino acids. CDR3 sequence reads: CASSEPQAGAYEQYF. CDR3 sequence (DNA): TGCGCCAGCAGTGAGCCCCAAGCAGGGGCCTACGAGCAGTACTTC.

The chain links TRBV15 to TRBJ1-5, with a possible D match to TRBD1 (6 bases). V lost 3 bases and J 7 bases, leaving 10 bases between the germline ends. Germline assignment: CDR1 LNHNV and CDR2 YYDKDF (reference sequence). The CDR3 totals 13 residues. For the CDR3, the DNA is TGTGCCACCAGCAGCCCAGGGGTACAGCCCCAGCATTTT. Translated: CATSSPGVQPQHF. Using reference TRBV15 and TRBJ1-5 for the parts outside the CDR3, the full variable domain is DAMVIQNPRYQVTQFGKPVTLSCSQTLNHNVMYWYQQKSSQAPKLLFHYYDKDFNNEADTPDNFQSRRPNTSFCFLDIRSPGLGDTAMYLCATSSPGVQPQHFGDGTRLSIL.

This clonotype was detected ten times or more. V is TRBV12-3 or TRBV12-4 and J is TRBJ2-7; maybe TRBD1 (5 bases). The CDR3 runs to 13 residues. V gave up 4 bases and J gave up 1 base, with 8 bases separating them. The CDR3 sequence: CASSYQGSYEQYF. The CDR3 DNA follows: TGTGCCAGCAGTTATCAGGGATCCTACGAGCAGTACTTC.

This clonotype showed up many times. The chain combines TRBV10-3 with TRBJ1-1; TRBD1 is a possible D gene (5 bases). CDR3 length: 16 residues. The germline V and J ends were trimmed by 0 bases and 1 base, with 12 bases remaining between them. The germline V gene encodes CDR1 ENHRY and CDR2 SYGVKD. This chain's CDR3 is CAISESDKSGNTEAFF. The CDR3 DNA reads as TGTGCCATCAGTGAGTCGGACAAGAGTGGGAACACTGAAGCTTTCTTT.

This clonotype was found once. The chain uses TRBV7-9 and TRBJ2-5; D uncertain. This CDR3 comprises 12 residues. Germline V gene lookup returns CDR1 SEHNR and CDR2 FQNEAQ (reference sequence). V dropped 6 bases and J dropped 1 base, with 6 bases sitting between them. This CDR3 is CASRPVQETQYF. CDR3 sequence (DNA): TGTGCCAGCAGACCAGTCCAAGAGACCCAGTACTTC.

The CDR3 region has the DNA TGTGCCATCAGACAGGGACGGGCCAACACTGAAGCTTTCTTT. Residues: CAIRQGRANTEAFF. This rearrangement joins TRBV5-4 to TRBJ1-1, with 7 bases fitting TRBD1. The V segment lost 9 bases and the J segment 2 bases; nucleotides outside the gene matches: 10. The CDR3 is 14 amino acids. Germline values: CDR1 SGHNT, CDR2 YYREEE (reference sequence). The full variable domain, completed using reference TRBV5-4 and TRBJ1-1, is ETGVTQSPTHLIKTRGQQVTLRCSSQSGHNTVSWYQQALGQGPQFIFQYYREEENGRGNFPPRFSGLQFPNYSSELNVNALELDDSALYLCAIRQGRANTEAFFGQGTRLTVV.

There are many counts of this clonotype. The chain employs TRBV7-9 and TRBJ2-7, with 11 bases aligning to TRBD1. From germline, CDR1 is SEHNR and CDR2 FQNEAQ (reference sequence). The V and J ends lost 1 base and 2 bases, in that order; junction bases with no gene match: 7. CDR3 length equals 17 residues. The CDR3 nucleotides read TGTGCCAGCAGCTTAGGTCGCAGGACAGGGGGCCCCTACGAGCAGTACTTC. Residues: CASSLGRRTGGPYEQYF.

V gene TRBV9 combines with J gene TRBJ2-5, with D perhaps matching TRBD2 (5 bases). Trimming removed 4 bases at V and 4 bases at J, with 17 bases between. Germline V gene sequence: CDR1 SGDLS, CDR2 YYNGEE. CDR3 length: 15 residues. For the CDR3, the DNA is TGTGCCAGCAGCAATGGGAACCCACGGGGAGAGACCCAGTACTTC. Encoded protein: CASSNGNPRGETQYF.

At least ten counts were recorded for this clonotype. This chain uses TRBV10-3 with TRBJ1-1; weak D call: TRBD1 (6 bases). Trimming took off 3 bases at V and 1 base at J, with 6 bases between the two ends. The CDR3 has 13 residues. Germline CDR1 ENHRY, CDR2 SYGVKD. The CDR3 sequence is CAISDRGNTEAFF. In DNA, the CDR3 is TGTGCCATCAGTGACAGGGGGAACACTGAAGCTTTCTTT.

DNA for the CDR3: TGTGCCAGCAGTTACGGGGGGGCGTTCAGCACTGAAGCTTTCTTT. Translated, it gives CASSYGGAFSTEAFF. This chain uses TRBV6-6 with TRBJ1-1; maybe TRBD1 (6 bases). Germline assignment: CDR1 MNHNY and CDR2 SVGAGI (reference sequence). V gave up 2 bases and J gave up 4 bases, with 14 bases separating them. CDR3 length equals 15 residues.

The table lists this clonotype with a few counts. This may arise from a read error, as a much more abundant clone is one base away. This chain links TRBV12-3 or TRBV12-4 with TRBJ1-5; perhaps TRBD1 as D (5 bases). The V gene lost 6 bases and the J gene lost 4 bases, with 10 bases spanning the gap. The CDR3 sequence is 13 residues long. CDR3 coding DNA: TGTGCCAGCAGCGGGGCAGAGAATCAGCCCCAGCATTTT. Its protein product is CASSGAENQPQHF.

This clonotype was observed a handful of times. The genes are TRBV18 and TRBJ1-1; weak D call: TRBD1 (5 bases). This CDR3 has 14 amino acids. V was shortened by 4 bases and J by 8 bases, with 17 bases between the two germline ends. The germline V gene encodes CDR1 KGHSH and CDR2 LQKENI. The CDR3: CASSLPTRREEAFF. CDR3 nucleotides: TGTGCCAGCTCACTACCGACACGCAGGGAGGAAGCTTTCTTT.

Many counts were recorded for this clonotype. This chain joins TRBV7-2 and TRBJ1-4, with a tentative D call TRBD1 (5 bases). Germline-derived CDR1 and CDR2 are SGHTA and FQGNSA. The CDR3 has 14 amino acids. Trimming took off 2 bases at V and 8 bases at J, with 12 bases between the two ends. Written as DNA, the CDR3 is TGTGCCAGCAGCTTATTTGGGGCGTGGGAAAAACTGTTTTTT. Its protein is CASSLFGAWEKLFF.

The chain employs TRBV20-1 and TRBJ2-3; D not certain. V was trimmed by 2 bases and J by 4 bases, leaving 10 bases between them. Germline V gene sequence: CDR1 DFQATT, CDR2 SNEGSKA (reference sequence). The CDR3 totals 13 residues. CDR3 amino acids: CSARSRIPDTQYF. The CDR3, as DNA: TGCAGTGCTAGAAGCAGGATCCCAGATACGCAGTATTTT.

This clonotype has more than one count but fewer than ten. DNA for the CDR3: TGTGCCAGCAGTGCGGGACTAGCGGGAGTGCCCTGGGAGACCCAGTACTTC. Its protein product is CASSAGLAGVPWETQYF. The V gene is TRBV27, the J gene TRBJ2-5; 14 bases are shared with TRBD2. Trimming removed 5 bases from V and 5 bases from J; junction bases left unmatched: 10. The V gene's germline CDR1 is MNHEY and CDR2 SMNVEV (reference sequence). The CDR3 covers 17 residues.

The sample holds many counts of this clonotype. The chain couples TRBV18 to TRBJ2-7; possibly TRBD1 for D (6 bases). The CDR3 spans 13 residues. Trimming pared 3 bases from V and 6 bases from J, leaving 12 bases between. Germline values: CDR1 KGHSH, CDR2 LQKENI. The CDR3 is CASSPVGAREQYF. For the CDR3, the DNA is TGTGCCAGCTCACCTGTGGGGGCGCGCGAGCAGTACTTC.

This clonotype was observed once. This chain links TRBV7-2 with TRBJ1-6; 12 bases align to TRBD1. CDR3 size: 17 residues. V lost 5 bases, J lost 8 bases, and 10 bases stayed unmatched. Looked up from germline, CDR1 is SGHTA and CDR2 is FQGNSA. The CDR3 loop reads CASSPLAGDRGHSPLHF. In nucleotides, the CDR3 is TGTGCCAGCAGCCCCCTAGCGGGGGACAGGGGGCATTCACCCCTCCACTTT. The entire variable domain, with the rest obtained from reference TRBV7-2 and TRBJ1-6, is as follows: GAGVSQSPSNKVTEKGKDVELRCDPISGHTALYWYRQSLGQGLEFLIYFQGNSAPDKSGLPSDRFSAERTGGSVSTLTIQRTQQEDSAVYLCASSPLAGDRGHSPLHFGNGTRLTVT.

V gene TRBV2 combines with J gene TRBJ1-2, with D perhaps TRBD1 (6 bases). Between the trimmed V and J ends, which lost 4 bases and 0 bases, there was a span of 12 bases. This CDR3 comprises 15 residues. CDR1 is SNHLY and CDR2 is FYNNEI in the germline V gene. CDR3 sequence: CASSVPTGANYGYTF. The DNA of the CDR3 is TGTGCCAGCAGTGTCCCGACAGGAGCTAACTATGGCTACACCTTC.

The chain carries TRBV7-3 and TRBJ2-5, with TRBD2 matching 7 bases. With 1 base clipped from V and 4 bases from J, the junction kept 12 bases outside the gene matches. The CDR3 spans 17 residues. Germline lookup yields CDR1 SGHTA and CDR2 FQGTGA. DNA of the CDR3: TGTGCCAGCAGCTTAAGCGGGGGAGGGGTGTCAGTAGAGACCCAGTACTTC. Protein product: CASSLSGGGVSVETQYF.

This clonotype appeared a few times. V and J are TRBV7-9 and TRBJ2-7, with D perhaps matching TRBD2 (7 bases). The germline CDR1 and CDR2 sequences are SEHNR and FQNEAQ (reference sequence). V lost 1 base and J lost 1, with 32 bases in between. This CDR3 spans 22 amino acids. CDR3 region: CASSLVVYRAAGEGDLSYEQYF. Here the CDR3 DNA reads TGTGCCAGCAGCTTAGTGGTCTACAGGGCTGCGGGAGAGGGGGATTTGTCCTACGAGCAGTACTTC.

A note on this clonotype: One base away lies a much larger clone, so this may be a sequencing read error. Likely a read error: the CDR3 ends without its conserved phenylalanine or tryptophan. V gene TRBV19 combines with J gene TRBJ1-5, with D perhaps TRBD1 (6 bases). Germline lookup yields CDR1 LNHDA and CDR2 SQIVND (reference sequence). The V and J ends lost 10 bases and 3 bases respectively, with 13 bases between them. The CDR3 covers 13 residues. For the CDR3, the DNA is TGTGCCACTGTTGGACAGATCAATCAGCCCCAGCATCTT. It specifies CATVGQINQPQHL.

The chain recombines TRBV20-1 with TRBJ2-6; no reliable D call. The CDR3 covers 14 residues. Germline V gene lookup returns CDR1 DFQATT and CDR2 SNEGSKA (reference sequence). Trimming removed 7 bases from V and 0 bases from J, with 10 bases in between. DNA for the CDR3: TGCAGTGGTCTCGTCGGCTCTGGGGCCAACGTCCTGACTTTC. Its protein is CSGLVGSGANVLTF.

CDR3 nucleotide sequence: TGCAGCACTAGCGGGACCCGTGACGAGCAGTACTTC. Translation: CSTSGTRDEQYF. The chain employs TRBV20-1 and TRBJ2-7; TRBD2 matches 10 bases. The germline V gene encodes CDR1 DFQATT and CDR2 SNEGSKA (reference sequence). The CDR3 has 12 amino acids.

This clonotype was detected ten times or more. V and J are TRBV19 and TRBJ1-2, with TRBD1 matching 9 bases. V gave up 6 bases and J gave up 3 bases; unmatched junction bases: 8. The CDR3 extends over 15 amino acids. Germline V gene data show CDR1 as LNHDA and CDR2 as SQIVND (reference sequence). CDR3 DNA: TGTGCCAGTAGACCCAAGGGACAGGGCTACTATGGCTACACCTTC. Amino acid sequence: CASRPKGQGYYGYTF.

A word on this clonotype: The limits of the CDR3 on the DNA are not certain, so only TCRdb's listed CDR3 is given. The rearrangement uses TRBV7-9 and TRBJ2-7; the table's D gene call, TRBD1, was not cross checked with the DNA. Germline V lookup: CDR1 SEHNR, CDR2 FQNEAQ (reference sequence). The CDR3 spans 14 amino acids, including both terminal residues. CDR3 region: CASSWGTGNEKLYF.